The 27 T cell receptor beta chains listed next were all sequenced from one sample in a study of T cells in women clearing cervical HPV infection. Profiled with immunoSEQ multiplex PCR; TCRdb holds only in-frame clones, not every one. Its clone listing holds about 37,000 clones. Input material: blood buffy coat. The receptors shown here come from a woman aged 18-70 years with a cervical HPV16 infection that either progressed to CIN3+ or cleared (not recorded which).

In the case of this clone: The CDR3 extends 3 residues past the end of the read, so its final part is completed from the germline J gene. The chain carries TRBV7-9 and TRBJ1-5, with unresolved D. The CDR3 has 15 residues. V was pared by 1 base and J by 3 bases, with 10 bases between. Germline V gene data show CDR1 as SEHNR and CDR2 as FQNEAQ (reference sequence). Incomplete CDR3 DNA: TGTGCCAGCAGCTTAGTCGCAGGCCCCAATCAGCCC. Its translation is CASSLVAGPNQP. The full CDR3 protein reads CASSLVAGPNQPQHF.

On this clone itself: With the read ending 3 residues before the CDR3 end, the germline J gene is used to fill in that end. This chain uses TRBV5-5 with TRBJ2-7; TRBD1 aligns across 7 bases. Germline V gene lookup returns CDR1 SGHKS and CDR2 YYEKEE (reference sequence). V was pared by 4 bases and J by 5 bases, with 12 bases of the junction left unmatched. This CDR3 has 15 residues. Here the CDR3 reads CASSAAGTAIHEQYF. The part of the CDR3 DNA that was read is TGTGCCAGCAGCGCTGCCGGGACAGCGATTCACGAG.

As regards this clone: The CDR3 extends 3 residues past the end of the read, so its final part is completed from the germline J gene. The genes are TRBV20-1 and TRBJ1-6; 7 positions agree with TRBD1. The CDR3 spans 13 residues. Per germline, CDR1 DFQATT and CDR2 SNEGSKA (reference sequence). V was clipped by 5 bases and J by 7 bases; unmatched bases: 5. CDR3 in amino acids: CSADDRANSPLHF. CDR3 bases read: TGCAGTGCTGACGACAGGGCGAATTCACCC.

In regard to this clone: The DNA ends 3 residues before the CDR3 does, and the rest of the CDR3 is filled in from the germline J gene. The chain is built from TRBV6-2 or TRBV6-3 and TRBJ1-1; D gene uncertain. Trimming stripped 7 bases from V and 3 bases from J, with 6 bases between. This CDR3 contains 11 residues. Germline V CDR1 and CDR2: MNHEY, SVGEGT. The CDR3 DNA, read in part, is TGTGCCAGCACTCGGGACACTGAA. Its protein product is CASTRDTE. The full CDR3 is CASTRDTEAFF.

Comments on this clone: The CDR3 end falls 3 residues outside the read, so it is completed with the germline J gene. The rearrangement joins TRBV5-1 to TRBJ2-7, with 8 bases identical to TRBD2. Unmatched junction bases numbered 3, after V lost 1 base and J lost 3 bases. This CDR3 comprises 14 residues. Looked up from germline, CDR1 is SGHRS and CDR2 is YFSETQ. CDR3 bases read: TGCGCCAGCAGCTTGACTACTAGCGGCTACGAG. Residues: CASSLTTSGYE. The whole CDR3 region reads CASSLTTSGYEQYF.

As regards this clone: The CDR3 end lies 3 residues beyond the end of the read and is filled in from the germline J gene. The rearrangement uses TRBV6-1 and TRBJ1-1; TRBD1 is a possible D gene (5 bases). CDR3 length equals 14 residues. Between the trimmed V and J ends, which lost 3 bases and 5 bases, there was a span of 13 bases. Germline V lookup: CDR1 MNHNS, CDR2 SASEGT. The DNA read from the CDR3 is TGTGCCAGCAGTGAGCTGGGGCGACGAACTGAA. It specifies CASSELGRRTE. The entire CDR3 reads CASSELGRRTEAFF.

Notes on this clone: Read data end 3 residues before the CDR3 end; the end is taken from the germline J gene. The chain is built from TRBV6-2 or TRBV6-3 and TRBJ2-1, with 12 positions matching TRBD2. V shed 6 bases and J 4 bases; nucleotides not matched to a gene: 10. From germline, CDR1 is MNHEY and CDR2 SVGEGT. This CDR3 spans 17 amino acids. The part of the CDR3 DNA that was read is TGTGCCAGCAGACGCCTGACTAGCGGGAGATCATACAATGAG. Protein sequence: CASRRLTSGRSYNE. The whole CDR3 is CASRRLTSGRSYNEQFF.

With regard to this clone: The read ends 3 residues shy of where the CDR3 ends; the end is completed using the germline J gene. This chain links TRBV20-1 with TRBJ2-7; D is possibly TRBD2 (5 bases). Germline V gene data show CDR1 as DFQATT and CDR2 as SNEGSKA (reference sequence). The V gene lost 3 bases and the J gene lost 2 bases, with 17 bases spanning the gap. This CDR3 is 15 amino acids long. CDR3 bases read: TGCAGTGCTAGGGACCACCTAGCAAAACCCTACGAG. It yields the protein CSARDHLAKPYE. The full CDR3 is CSARDHLAKPYEQYF.

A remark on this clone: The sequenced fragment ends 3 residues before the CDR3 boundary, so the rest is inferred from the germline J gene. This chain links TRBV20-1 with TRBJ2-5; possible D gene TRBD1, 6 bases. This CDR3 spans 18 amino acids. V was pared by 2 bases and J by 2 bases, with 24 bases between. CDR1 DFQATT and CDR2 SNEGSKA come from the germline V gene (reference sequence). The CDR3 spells CSARYLGGRVSRQETQYF. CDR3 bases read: TGCAGTGCTAGATATCTAGGGGGAAGGGTCAGCCGTCAAGAGACC.

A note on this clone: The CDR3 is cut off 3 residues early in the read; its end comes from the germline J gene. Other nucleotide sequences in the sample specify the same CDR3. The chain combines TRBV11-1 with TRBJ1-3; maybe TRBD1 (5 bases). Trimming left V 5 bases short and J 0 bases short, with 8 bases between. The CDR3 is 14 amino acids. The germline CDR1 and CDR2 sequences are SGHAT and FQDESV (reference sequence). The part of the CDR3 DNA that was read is TGTGCCAGCAGCCTGACAGACTCTGGAAACACC. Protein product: CASSLTDSGNT. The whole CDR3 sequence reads CASSLTDSGNTIYF.

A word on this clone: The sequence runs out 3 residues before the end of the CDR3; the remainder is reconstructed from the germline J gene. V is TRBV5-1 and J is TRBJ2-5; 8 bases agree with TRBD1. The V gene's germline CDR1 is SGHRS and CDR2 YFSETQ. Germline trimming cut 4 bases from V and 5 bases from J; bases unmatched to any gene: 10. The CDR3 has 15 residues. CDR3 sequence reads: CASSPSRGLGETQYF. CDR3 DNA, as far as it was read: TGCGCCAGCAGCCCGTCCAGGGGGCTGGGGGAGACC.

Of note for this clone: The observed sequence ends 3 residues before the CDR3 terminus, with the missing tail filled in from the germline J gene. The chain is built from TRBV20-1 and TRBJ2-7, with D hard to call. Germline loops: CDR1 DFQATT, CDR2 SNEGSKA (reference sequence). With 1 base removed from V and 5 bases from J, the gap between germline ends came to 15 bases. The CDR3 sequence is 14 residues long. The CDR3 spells CSARVAGYFNEQYF. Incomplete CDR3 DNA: TGCAGTGCTAGAGTGGCCGGGTACTTCAACGAG.

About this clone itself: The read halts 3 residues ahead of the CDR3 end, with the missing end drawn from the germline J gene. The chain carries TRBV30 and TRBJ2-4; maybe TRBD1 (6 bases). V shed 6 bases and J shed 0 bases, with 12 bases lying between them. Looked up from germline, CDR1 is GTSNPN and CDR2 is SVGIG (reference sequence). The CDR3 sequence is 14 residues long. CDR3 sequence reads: CACQRGLAKNIQYF. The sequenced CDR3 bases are TGTGCCTGTCAGAGGGGGTTAGCCAAAAACATT.

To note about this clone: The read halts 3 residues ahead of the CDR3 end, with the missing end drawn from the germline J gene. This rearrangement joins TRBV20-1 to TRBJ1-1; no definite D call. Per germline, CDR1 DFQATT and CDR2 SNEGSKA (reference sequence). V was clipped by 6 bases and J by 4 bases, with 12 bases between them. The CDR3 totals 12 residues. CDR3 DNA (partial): TGCAGTGCCACCGGCGGAGCCACTGAA. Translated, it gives CSATGGATE. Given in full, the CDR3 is CSATGGATEAFF.

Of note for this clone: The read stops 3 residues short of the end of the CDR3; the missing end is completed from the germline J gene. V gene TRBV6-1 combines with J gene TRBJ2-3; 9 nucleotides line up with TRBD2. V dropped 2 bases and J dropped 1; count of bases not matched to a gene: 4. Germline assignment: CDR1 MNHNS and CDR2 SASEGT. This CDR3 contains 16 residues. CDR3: CASSEQRLAGTDTQYF. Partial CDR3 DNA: TGTGCCAGCAGTGAACAGAGACTAGCGGGCACAGATACG.

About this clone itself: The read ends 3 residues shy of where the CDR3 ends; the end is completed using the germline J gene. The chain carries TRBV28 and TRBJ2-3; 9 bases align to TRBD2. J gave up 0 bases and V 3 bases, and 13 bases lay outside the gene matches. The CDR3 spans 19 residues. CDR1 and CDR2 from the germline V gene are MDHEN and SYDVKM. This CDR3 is CASSFPVAGGITSTDTQYF. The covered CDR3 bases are TGTGCCAGCAGTTTCCCGGTGGCGGGGGGGATTACTAGCACAGATACG.

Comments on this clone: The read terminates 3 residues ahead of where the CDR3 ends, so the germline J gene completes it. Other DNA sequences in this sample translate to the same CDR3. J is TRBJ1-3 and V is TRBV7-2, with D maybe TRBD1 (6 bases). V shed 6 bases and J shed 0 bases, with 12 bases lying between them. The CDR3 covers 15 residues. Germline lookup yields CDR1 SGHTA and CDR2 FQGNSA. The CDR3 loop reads CASSRGGASGNTIYF. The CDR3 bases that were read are TGTGCCAGCAGTAGAGGGGGGGCCTCTGGAAACACC.

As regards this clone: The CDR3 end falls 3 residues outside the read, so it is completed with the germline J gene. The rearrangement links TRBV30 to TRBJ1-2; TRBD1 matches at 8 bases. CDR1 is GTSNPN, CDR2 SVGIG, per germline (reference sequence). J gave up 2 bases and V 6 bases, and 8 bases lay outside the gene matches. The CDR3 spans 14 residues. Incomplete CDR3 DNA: TGTGCCTGCCCCCTCCGGACAGGGAACTATGGC. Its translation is CACPLRTGNYG. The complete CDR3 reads CACPLRTGNYGYTF. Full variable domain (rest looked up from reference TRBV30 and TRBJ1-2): SQTIHQWPATLVQPVGSPLSLECTVEGTSNPNLYWYRQAAGRGLQLLFYSVGIGQISSEVPQNLSASRPQDRQFILSSKKLLLSDSGFYLCACPLRTGNYGYTFGSGTRLTVV.

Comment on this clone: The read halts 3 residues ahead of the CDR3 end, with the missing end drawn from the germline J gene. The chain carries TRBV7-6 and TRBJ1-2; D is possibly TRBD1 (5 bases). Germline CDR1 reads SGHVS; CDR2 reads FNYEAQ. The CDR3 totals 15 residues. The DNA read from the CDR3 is TGTGCCAGCAGCCCCGACCGCCGACAGAACTCGGGC. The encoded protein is CASSPDRRQNSG. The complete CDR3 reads CASSPDRRQNSGYTF.

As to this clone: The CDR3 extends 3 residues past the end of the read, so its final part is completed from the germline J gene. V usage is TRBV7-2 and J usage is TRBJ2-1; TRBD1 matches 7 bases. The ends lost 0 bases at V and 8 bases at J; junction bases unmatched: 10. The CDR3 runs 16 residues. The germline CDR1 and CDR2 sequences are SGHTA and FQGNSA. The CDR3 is CASSLASGTDLYEQFF. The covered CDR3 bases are TGTGCCAGCAGCTTAGCCTCCGGGACAGATCTGTATGAG.

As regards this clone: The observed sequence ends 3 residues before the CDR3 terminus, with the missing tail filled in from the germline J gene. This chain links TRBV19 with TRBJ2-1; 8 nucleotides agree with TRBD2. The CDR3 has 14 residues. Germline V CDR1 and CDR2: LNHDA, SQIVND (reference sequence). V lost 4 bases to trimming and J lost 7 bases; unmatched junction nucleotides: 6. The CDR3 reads CASSSVAGSNEQFF. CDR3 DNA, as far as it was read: TGTGCCAGTAGTAGTGTAGCGGGGTCGAATGAG.

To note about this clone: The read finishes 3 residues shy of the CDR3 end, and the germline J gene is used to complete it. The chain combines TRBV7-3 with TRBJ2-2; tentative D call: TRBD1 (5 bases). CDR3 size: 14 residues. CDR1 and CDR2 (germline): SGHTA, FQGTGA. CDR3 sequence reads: CASSEGAGANVLFF. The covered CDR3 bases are TGTGCCAGCAGCGAAGGAGCTGGGGCCAACGTG.

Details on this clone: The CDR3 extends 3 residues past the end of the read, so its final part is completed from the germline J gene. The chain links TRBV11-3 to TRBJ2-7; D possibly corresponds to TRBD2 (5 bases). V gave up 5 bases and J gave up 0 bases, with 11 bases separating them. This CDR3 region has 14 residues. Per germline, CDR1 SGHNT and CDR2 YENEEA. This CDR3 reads CASSQTDSSYEQYF. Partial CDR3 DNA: TGTGCCAGCAGCCAAACGGACTCCTCCTACGAG.

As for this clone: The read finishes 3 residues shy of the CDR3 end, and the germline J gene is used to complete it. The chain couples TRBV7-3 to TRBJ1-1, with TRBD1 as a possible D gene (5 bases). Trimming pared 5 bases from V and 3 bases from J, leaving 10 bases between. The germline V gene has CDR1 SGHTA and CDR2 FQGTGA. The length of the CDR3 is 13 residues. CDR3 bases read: TGTGCCAGCAGCGCCAGGGTTCACACTGAA. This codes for CASSARVHTE. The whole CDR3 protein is CASSARVHTEAFF.

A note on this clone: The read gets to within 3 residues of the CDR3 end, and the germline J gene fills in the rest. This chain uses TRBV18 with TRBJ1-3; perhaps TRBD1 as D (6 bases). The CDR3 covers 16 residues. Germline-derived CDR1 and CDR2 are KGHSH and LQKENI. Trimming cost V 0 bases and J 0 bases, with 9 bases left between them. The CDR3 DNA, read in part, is TGTGCCAGCTCACCACCGGGCAGGGGCTCTGGAAACACC. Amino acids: CASSPPGRGSGNT. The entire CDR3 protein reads CASSPPGRGSGNTIYF.

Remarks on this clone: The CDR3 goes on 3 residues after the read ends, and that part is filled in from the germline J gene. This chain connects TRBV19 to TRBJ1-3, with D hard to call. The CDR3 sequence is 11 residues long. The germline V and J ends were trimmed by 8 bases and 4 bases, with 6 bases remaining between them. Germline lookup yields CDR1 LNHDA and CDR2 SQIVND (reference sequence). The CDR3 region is CASAEGNTIYF. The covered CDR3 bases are TGTGCCAGTGCGGAGGGAAACACC.

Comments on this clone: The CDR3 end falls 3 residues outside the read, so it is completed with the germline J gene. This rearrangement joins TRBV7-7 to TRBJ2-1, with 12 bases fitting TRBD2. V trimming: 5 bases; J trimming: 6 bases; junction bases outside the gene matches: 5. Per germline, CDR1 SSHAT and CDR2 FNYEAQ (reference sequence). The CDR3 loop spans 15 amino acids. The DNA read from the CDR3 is TGTGCCAGCAGCCTGGGACTAGCGGGTTCCAATGAG. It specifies CASSLGLAGSNE. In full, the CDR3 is CASSLGLAGSNEQFF. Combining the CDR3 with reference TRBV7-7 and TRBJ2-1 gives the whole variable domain GAGVSQSPRYKVTKRGQDVTLRCDPISSHATLYWYQQALGQGPEFLTYFNYEAQPDKSGLPSDRFSAERPEGSISTLTIQRTEQRDSAMYRCASSLGLAGSNEQFFGPGTRLTVL.